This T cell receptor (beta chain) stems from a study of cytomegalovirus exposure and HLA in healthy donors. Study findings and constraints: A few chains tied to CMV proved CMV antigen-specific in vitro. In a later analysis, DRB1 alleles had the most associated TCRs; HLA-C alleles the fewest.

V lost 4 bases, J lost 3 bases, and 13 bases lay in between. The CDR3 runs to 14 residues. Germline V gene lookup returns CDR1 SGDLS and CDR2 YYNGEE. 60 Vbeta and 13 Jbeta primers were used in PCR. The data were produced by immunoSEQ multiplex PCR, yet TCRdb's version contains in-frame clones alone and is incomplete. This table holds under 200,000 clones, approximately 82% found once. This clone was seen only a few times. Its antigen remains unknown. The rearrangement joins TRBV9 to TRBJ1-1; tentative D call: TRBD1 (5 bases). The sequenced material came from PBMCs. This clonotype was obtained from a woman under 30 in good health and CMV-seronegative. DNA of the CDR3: TGTGCCAGCAGCCCGCCGACAGATCACACTGAAGCTTTCTTT. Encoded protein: CASSPPTDHTEAFF.